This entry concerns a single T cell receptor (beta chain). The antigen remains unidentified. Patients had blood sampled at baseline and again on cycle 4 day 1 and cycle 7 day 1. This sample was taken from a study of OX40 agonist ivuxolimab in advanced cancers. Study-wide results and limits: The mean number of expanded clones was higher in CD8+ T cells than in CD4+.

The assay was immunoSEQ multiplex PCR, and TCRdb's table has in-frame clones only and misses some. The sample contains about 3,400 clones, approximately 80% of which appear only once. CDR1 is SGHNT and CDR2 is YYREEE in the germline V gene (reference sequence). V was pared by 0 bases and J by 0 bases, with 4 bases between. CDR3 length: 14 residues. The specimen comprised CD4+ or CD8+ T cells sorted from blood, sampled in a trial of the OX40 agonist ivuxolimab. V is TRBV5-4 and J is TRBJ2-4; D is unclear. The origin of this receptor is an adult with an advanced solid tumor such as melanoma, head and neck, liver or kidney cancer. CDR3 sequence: CASSLVGAKNIQYF. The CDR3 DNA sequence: TGTGCCAGCAGCTTGGTGGGAGCCAAAAACATTCAGTACTTC. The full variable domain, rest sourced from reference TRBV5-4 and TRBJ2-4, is ETGVTQSPTHLIKTRGQQVTLRCSSQSGHNTVSWYQQALGQGPQFIFQYYREEENGRGNFPPRFSGLQFPNYSSELNVNALELDDSALYLCASSLVGAKNIQYFGAGTRLSVL.